These T cell receptor beta chains were read from a single sample in a study of identical twins. MiXCR, applied by TCRdb to the 5' RACE reads, yields one record per CDR3 protein. The sample lists 550,000 to 700,000 distinct CDR3 sequences, approximately 22% occurring once. The sample was also reused in another study, on T cells expressing NK-cell markers.

Input material: PBMCs. Source of these receptors: a woman aged 18-29 years in good health. CDR3s include the opening cysteine and the closing phenylalanine or tryptophan. A D gene is named only where the DNA matches it firmly. Clone size, where shown, is once, few, many, or a class for clones that have expanded.

abundance	d_gene	v_gene	j_gene	CDR3nt	CDR3aa
NA	NA	TRBV5-6	TRBJ2-1	TGTGCCAGCAGCTTCGGACGGACATACAATGAGCAGTTCTTC	CASSFGRTYNEQFF
NA	TRBD1	TRBV12-3/TRBV12-4	TRBJ2-2	TGTGCCAGCAGGAAACAGGGGGCGAACACCGGGGAGCTGTTTTTT	CASRKQGANTGELFF
few	TRBD1	TRBV7-2	TRBJ2-7	TGTGCCAGCAGCTTAACCGGGACAGGGTTGTACGAGCAGTACTTC	CASSLTGTGLYEQYF
many	NA	TRBV5-6	TRBJ2-2	TGTGCCAGCAGCCTTCCCCGGGACTCCAACACCGGGGAGCTGTTTTTT	CASSLPRDSNTGELFF
NA	NA	TRBV3-1	TRBJ2-3	TGTGCCAGCAGCCAACTAGACGATACGCAGTATTTT	CASSQLDDTQYF
many	NA	TRBV12-3/TRBV12-4	TRBJ2-6	TGTGCCAGCACCTCGTCTGGGGCCAACGTCCTGACTTTC	CASTSSGANVLTF
NA	TRBD2	TRBV27	TRBJ2-7	TGTGCCAGCAGTTTAACATCCGCGGGAGGGTACGAGCAGTACTTC	CASSLTSAGGYEQYF
many	NA	TRBV20-1	TRBJ1-1	TGCAGTGCTTTGGGTCATGGCACTGAAGCTTTCTTT	CSALGHGTEAFF
few	TRBD2	TRBV5-6	TRBJ2-3	TGTGCCAGCAGCTTGTTGAGCGGGGGTAGCACAGATACGCAGTATTTT	CASSLLSGGSTDTQYF
few	NA	TRBV5-1	TRBJ2-5	TGCGCCAGCAGCGGAACATCGGTTGTCTTC	CASSGTSVVF